Shown below are 32 T cell receptor beta chains from a single sample sequenced in a study of radiation and T cells in renal cell carcinoma. Time point here: blood 4 weeks post-SBRT, at nephrectomy. Treatment specified: 15 Gy SBRT to primary tumor, nephrectomy 4 weeks later. Clones were sequenced by immunoSEQ multiplex PCR, and TCRdb holds only the in-frame ones, with some missing. The data show roughly 45,000 clones, around four fifths seen once. The specimen comprised blood, sampled from a patient whose treatment included radiotherapy and nephrectomy. Receptors originate from a woman in her 70s with renal cell carcinoma.

Worth noting for this clone: This specimen includes other DNA sequences encoding the same CDR3. The chain carries TRBV9 and TRBJ2-1; 8 bases align to TRBD1. V gave up 2 bases and J gave up 0 bases; unmatched junction bases: 1. This CDR3 has 15 amino acids. CDR1 and CDR2 from the germline V gene are SGDLS and YYNGEE. The CDR3: CASSVGQGSYNEQFF. CDR3 DNA: TGTGCCAGCAGCGTCGGACAGGGCTCCTACAATGAGCAGTTCTTC. The full variable domain, its missing parts supplied by reference TRBV9 and TRBJ2-1, is DSGVTQTPKHLITATGQRVTLRCSPRSGDLSVYWYQQSLDQGLQFLIQYYNGEERAKGNILERFSAQQFPDLHSELNLSSLELGDSALYFCASSVGQGSYNEQFFGPGTRLTVL.

V and J are TRBV11-2 and TRBJ2-7; a weak D match, TRBD2 (5 bases). Trimming took off 5 bases at V and 5 bases at J, with 13 bases between the two ends. The CDR3 consists of 13 residues. Germline-derived CDR1 and CDR2 are SGHAT and FQNNGV. The CDR3 DNA follows: TGTGCCAGCAGCCCCCTACGGGGAAACGAGCAGTACTTC. It translates to CASSPLRGNEQYF.

V usage is TRBV2 and J usage is TRBJ1-2; 9 nucleotides line up with TRBD1. CDR1 and CDR2 from the germline V gene are SNHLY and FYNNEI. The junction had 7 bases not matched to a gene; V was cut back by 10 bases and J by 4 bases. CDR3 length: 13 residues. The CDR3 spells CATGDRAVYGYTF. In DNA form, the CDR3 reads TGTGCCACGGGGGACAGGGCGGTCTATGGCTACACCTTC. Full variable domain (outside the CDR3, taken from reference TRBV2 and TRBJ1-2): EPEVTQTPSHQVTQMGQEVILRCVPISNHLYFYWYRQILGQKVEFLVSFYNNEISEKSEIFDDQFSVERPDGSNFTLKIRSTKLEDSAMYFCATGDRAVYGYTFGSGTRLTVV.

This clone appeared once. The chain uses TRBV10-1 and TRBJ2-4; 8 positions match TRBD2. This CDR3 contains 17 residues. The ends lost 5 bases at V and 0 bases at J; junction bases unmatched: 9. CDR1 and CDR2 from the germline V gene are WNHNN and SYGVQD (reference sequence). For the CDR3, the DNA is TGCGCCAGCAGTCCTAAGGGCGGGGGGCTAGCCAAAAACATTCAGTACTTC. Its translation: CASSPKGGGLAKNIQYF.

This chain uses TRBV19 with TRBJ1-2; TRBD1 matches at 7 bases. V shed 3 bases, J shed 10 bases, and the junction held 11 bases outside the gene matches. In germline, CDR1 is LNHDA, CDR2 SQIVND (reference sequence). CDR3 size: 14 residues. The CDR3: CASSIPTWDSHYTF. The CDR3 coding sequence is TGTGCCAGTAGTATCCCCACCTGGGACAGCCACTACACCTTC.

The rearrangement joins TRBV6-1 to TRBJ2-5; D uncertain. The CDR3 totals 14 residues. V lost 2 bases and J 5 bases, leaving 12 bases between the germline ends. The germline CDR1 and CDR2 sequences are MNHNS and SASEGT. The CDR3 DNA sequence: TGTGCCAGCAGTGAAAGTTACTCTCCGGAGACCCAGTACTTC. Translated: CASSESYSPETQYF.

The chain carries TRBV5-6 and TRBJ1-5; D gene uncertain. V lost 5 bases, J lost 3 bases, and 6 bases lay in between. This CDR3 spans 12 amino acids. Germline CDR1 and CDR2: SGHDT and YYEEEE. This CDR3 reads CASSFNNQPQHF. The CDR3 bases are TGTGCCAGCAGTTTCAACAATCAGCCCCAGCATTTT.

The chain recombines TRBV7-2 with TRBJ2-1; D possibly corresponds to TRBD1 (5 bases). In germline, CDR1 is SGHTA, CDR2 FQGNSA. The CDR3 sequence is 13 residues long. The germline V and J ends were trimmed by 8 bases and 3 bases, with 11 bases remaining between them. CDR3 nucleotide sequence: TGTGCCAGCGGGCCAAGGGGCTACAATGAGCAGTTCTTC. Protein product: CASGPRGYNEQFF. The variable domain in full, with the rest retrieved from reference TRBV7-2 and TRBJ2-1, is GAGVSQSPSNKVTEKGKDVELRCDPISGHTALYWYRQSLGQGLEFLIYFQGNSAPDKSGLPSDRFSAERTGGSVSTLTIQRTQQEDSAVYLCASGPRGYNEQFFGPGTRLTVL.

V and J are TRBV13 and TRBJ2-2; the match to TRBD1 covers 8 bases. J lost 5 bases, V lost 5 bases, and 7 bases had no gene match. Germline values: CDR1 PRHDT, CDR2 FYEKMQ (reference sequence). The CDR3 is 15 amino acids. The CDR3 sequence is CASSLRDRKTGELFF. DNA of the CDR3: TGTGCCAGCAGCCTCCGGGACAGGAAAACCGGGGAGCTGTTTTTT.

V gene TRBV27 combines with J gene TRBJ2-7; no definite D call. The CDR3 spans 14 residues. The germline V gene encodes CDR1 MNHEY and CDR2 SMNVEV (reference sequence). Trimming took off 3 bases at V and 3 bases at J, with 12 bases between the two ends. Here the CDR3 reads CASSFGQESYEQYF. The CDR3 nucleotides read TGTGCCAGCAGTTTCGGGCAGGAGAGCTACGAGCAGTACTTC.

This chain connects TRBV29-1 to TRBJ1-1; D possibly corresponds to TRBD1 (5 bases). The germline gives CDR1 SQVTM, CDR2 ANQGSEA. Trimming pared 7 bases from V and 5 bases from J, leaving 23 bases between. This CDR3 comprises 15 residues. The CDR3 coding sequence is TGCAGCGCCAAAGGGCAGGGTCGAGAGAAAACTGAAGCTTTCTTT. Translating it yields CSAKGQGREKTEAFF. The whole variable domain, filled in from reference TRBV29-1 and TRBJ1-1, reads SAVISQKPSRDICQRGTSLTIQCQVDSQVTMMFWYRQQPGQSLTLIATANQGSEATYESGFVIDKFPISRPNLTFSTLTVSNMSPEDSSIYLCSAKGQGREKTEAFFGQGTRLTVV.

This chain uses TRBV7-8 with TRBJ1-4, with 10 bases matching TRBD1. The CDR3 is made up of 15 amino acids. Trimming removed 5 bases from V and 8 bases from J; junction bases left unmatched: 8. Germline V gene data show CDR1 as SGHVS and CDR2 as FQNEAQ. CDR3 sequence: CASSPDRGRGEKLFF. The CDR3 nucleotides read TGTGCCAGCAGCCCAGACAGGGGGCGGGGGGAAAAACTGTTTTTT.

This chain uses TRBV10-1 with TRBJ1-1; D unresolved. The CDR3 is made up of 13 amino acids. CDR1 WNHNN and CDR2 SYGVQD come from the germline V gene (reference sequence). Trimming took 6 bases from V and 5 from J, leaving 13 bases between them. The CDR3 protein is CASSRTLGTEAFF. The CDR3 DNA reads as TGCGCCAGCAGCCGCACACTGGGGACTGAAGCTTTCTTT.

The V gene is TRBV9, the J gene TRBJ1-3, with 7 bases lining up with TRBD1. Per germline, CDR1 SGDLS and CDR2 YYNGEE. V lost 3 bases, J lost 0 bases, and 3 bases stayed unmatched. This CDR3 is built from 15 residues. The CDR3 region is CASSATGDSGNTIYF. The CDR3 nucleotides are TGTGCCAGCAGCGCTACAGGGGACTCTGGAAACACCATATATTTT.

This clone has only one observation. This chain uses TRBV9 with TRBJ2-7; perhaps D is TRBD1 or TRBD2 (7 bases each). Germline loops: CDR1 SGDLS, CDR2 YYNGEE. V dropped 0 bases and J dropped 2 bases, with 12 bases sitting between them. The CDR3 runs 15 residues. This chain's CDR3 is CASSVGQGGTYEQYF. CDR3 bases: TGTGCCAGCAGCGTAGGACAGGGAGGGACCTACGAGCAGTACTTC.

The genes are TRBV6-5 and TRBJ1-3; no firm D call. CDR3 length: 14 residues. Trimming pared 6 bases from V and 0 bases from J, leaving 9 bases between. Germline V gene lookup returns CDR1 MNHEY and CDR2 SVGAGI. CDR3 sequence (DNA): TGTGCCAGCAGCTACGGGAGCTCTGGAAACACCATATATTTT. Translation: CASSYGSSGNTIYF.

This clone has a single count. This chain uses TRBV5-1 with TRBJ2-6, with D perhaps matching TRBD1 (6 bases). Germline CDR1 is SGHRS and CDR2 is YFSETQ. V gave up 4 bases and J gave up 2 bases, with 13 bases separating them. This CDR3 region has 16 residues. In DNA form, the CDR3 reads TGCGCCAGCAGCCCTACAGGGTCGACTGGGGCCAACGTCCTGACTTTC. Translating it yields CASSPTGSTGANVLTF. Combining the CDR3 with reference TRBV5-1 and TRBJ2-6 gives the whole variable domain KAGVTQTPRYLIKTRGQQVTLSCSPISGHRSVSWYQQTPGQGLQFLFEYFSETQRNKGNFPGRFSGRQFSNSRSEMNVSTLELGDSALYLCASSPTGSTGANVLTFGAGSRLTVL.

The V and J genes are TRBV19 and TRBJ2-5; 7 bases fit TRBD2. The junction had 10 bases not matched to a gene; V was cut back by 4 bases and J by 2 bases. Germline values: CDR1 LNHDA, CDR2 SQIVND (reference sequence). The CDR3 sequence is 16 residues long. The chain's CDR3 is CASSTTGAAGQETQYF. In nucleotides, the CDR3 is TGTGCCAGTAGTACGACCGGTGCAGCGGGGCAAGAGACCCAGTACTTC. The variable domain in full, completed from reference TRBV19 and TRBJ2-5, reads DGGITQSPKYLFRKEGQNVTLSCEQNLNHDAMYWYRQDPGQGLRLIYYSQIVNDFQKGDIAEGYSVSREKKESFPLTVTSAQKNPTAFYLCASSTTGAAGQETQYFGPGTRLLVL.

The gene calls are TRBV30 and TRBJ2-2; possibly TRBD2 for D (6 bases). The germline V gene encodes CDR1 GTSNPN and CDR2 SVGIG (reference sequence). Trimming removed 3 bases from V and 10 bases from J, with 15 bases in between. The CDR3 consists of 13 residues. CDR3: CAWRPGSAAELFF. The DNA for the CDR3 is TGTGCCTGGAGGCCCGGGAGTGCCGCGGAGCTGTTTTTT.

The rearrangement joins TRBV7-6 to TRBJ2-5, with D perhaps matching TRBD2 (6 bases). The CDR3 covers 15 residues. CDR1 and CDR2 from the germline V gene are SGHVS and FNYEAQ. V lost 6 bases and J 1 base, leaving 15 bases between the germline ends. CDR3 amino acids: CASSFGVAAQETQYF. The CDR3 DNA sequence: TGTGCCAGCAGTTTTGGGGTAGCGGCCCAAGAGACCCAGTACTTC. The variable domain in full, with the rest retrieved from reference TRBV7-6 and TRBJ2-5, is GAGVSQSPRYKVTKRGQDVALRCDPISGHVSLYWYRQALGQGPEFLTYFNYEAQQDKSGLPNDRFSAERPEGSISTLTIQRTEQRDSAMYRCASSFGVAAQETQYFGPGTRLLVL.

J is TRBJ2-7 and V is TRBV5-1; 7 nucleotides line up with TRBD2. CDR3 length: 15 residues. Germline V CDR1 and CDR2: SGHRS, YFSETQ. V trimming: 4 bases; J trimming: 0 bases; junction bases outside the gene matches: 7. CDR3 region: CASSPGGTTSYEQYF. DNA of the CDR3: TGCGCCAGCAGCCCCGGCGGGACTACCTCCTACGAGCAGTACTTC.

The chain is built from TRBV6-1 and TRBJ1-4; a possible D gene is TRBD1 (5 bases). The germline V gene has CDR1 MNHNS and CDR2 SASEGT. CDR3 size: 13 residues. Trimming cost V 4 bases and J 8 bases, with 11 bases left between them. The CDR3 nucleotides read TGTGCCAGCAGTGGGGCGTGGGGGGAAAAACTGTTTTTT. The encoded protein is CASSGAWGEKLFF.

The chain has TRBV29-1 and TRBJ2-5; possible D gene TRBD1, 5 bases. The CDR3 totals 13 residues. Germline CDR1 and CDR2: SQVTM and ANQGSEA. V was clipped by 3 bases and J by 5 bases, with 13 bases between them. CDR3 residues: CSVDVGARETQYF. As DNA, the CDR3 is TGCAGCGTTGACGTTGGGGCCAGGGAGACCCAGTACTTC.

This chain uses TRBV7-7 with TRBJ2-1; D perhaps matches TRBD2 (6 bases). This CDR3 spans 16 amino acids. Germline values: CDR1 SSHAT, CDR2 FNYEAQ (reference sequence). V lost 2 bases and J lost 4, with 15 bases in between. The CDR3 DNA sequence: TGTGCCAGCAGCTTACGGGCTAGCGAATTATACAATGAGCAGTTCTTC. This codes for CASSLRASELYNEQFF.

The V gene is TRBV18, the J gene TRBJ2-3; 8 bases align to TRBD2. CDR3 length: 18 amino acids. V gave up 0 bases and J gave up 1 base; unmatched junction bases: 9. Germline values: CDR1 KGHSH, CDR2 LQKENI. This CDR3 is CASSPPIRSGGGTDTQYF. The CDR3 DNA reads TGTGCCAGCTCACCACCGATAAGGAGCGGGGGAGGCACAGATACGCAGTATTTT.

CDR3 DNA sequence: TGTGCCAGCAGCTTAAGAGCGTATACGCAGTATTTT. Encoded protein: CASSLRAYTQYF. The genes are TRBV7-2 and TRBJ2-3; D is unresolved. CDR1 is SGHTA and CDR2 is FQGNSA in the germline V gene. The CDR3 length is 12 residues. With 2 bases removed from V and 7 bases from J, the gap between germline ends came to 7 bases.

The chain links TRBV6-1 to TRBJ2-1, with TRBD2 identical over 10 bases. The CDR3 is made up of 15 amino acids. Germline V gene sequence: CDR1 MNHNS, CDR2 SASEGT. The junction had 14 bases not matched to a gene; V was cut back by 8 bases and J by 10 bases. The CDR3 nucleotides read TGTGCCAGCCGGGGGGGAGCTAGCGGGAGACTCGAGCAGTTCTTC. Its protein product is CASRGGASGRLEQFF.

As DNA, the CDR3 is TGCGCCAGCAGCTTGGATGCAACTAATGAAAAACTGTTTTTT. Its translation: CASSLDATNEKLFF. V gene TRBV5-1 combines with J gene TRBJ1-4; D uncertain. V gave up 0 bases and J gave up 0 bases, with 3 bases separating them. The length of the CDR3 is 14 residues. Germline V gives CDR1 SGHRS, CDR2 YFSETQ.

CDR3 region: CSVAIWDPLQPQHF. The CDR3 DNA reads as TGCAGCGTGGCTATTTGGGACCCCCTGCAGCCCCAGCATTTT. V gene TRBV29-1 combines with J gene TRBJ1-5, with TRBD1 as a possible D gene (5 bases). Trimming left V 6 bases short and J 7 bases short, with 19 bases between. This CDR3 region has 14 residues. The germline V gene has CDR1 SQVTM and CDR2 ANQGSEA.

The chain couples TRBV5-6 to TRBJ2-1; D is ambiguous. The CDR3 has 13 residues. Trimming pared 1 base from V and 6 bases from J, leaving 8 bases between. In germline, CDR1 is SGHDT, CDR2 YYEEEE. CDR3 residues: CASSLTVLNEQFF. DNA for the CDR3: TGTGCCAGCAGCTTGACCGTTCTCAATGAGCAGTTCTTC.

The genes are TRBV27 and TRBJ2-7; no reliable D call. Germline V gives CDR1 MNHEY, CDR2 SMNVEV (reference sequence). V was trimmed by 4 bases and J by 2 bases, leaving 6 bases between them. The CDR3 consists of 12 residues. CDR3 sequence reads: CASSSLAYEQYF. CDR3 DNA: TGTGCCAGCAGTTCGTTAGCCTACGAGCAGTACTTC.

This clone was detected a few times. V and J are TRBV11-3 and TRBJ2-1, with TRBD2 matching over 9 bases. CDR3 length: 15 residues. J gave up 4 bases and V 3 bases, and 4 bases lay outside the gene matches. CDR1 and CDR2 (germline): SGHNT, YENEEA. The CDR3 is CASSFGTSSYNEQFF. The CDR3, as DNA: TGTGCCAGCAGCTTCGGGACTAGCAGTTACAATGAGCAGTTCTTC.